This TCR beta chain was obtained from a study of CD8 T cells in ankylosing spondylitis. Whole-study results and caveats: Clones linked to disease were reported to show significant enrichment in matched ankylosing spondylitis synovial fluid. It appeared that ankylosing spondylitis blood was characterized by a TCR beta motif of eight highly homologous variants. Earlier reports found some motif variants in synovial fluid and blood in reactive arthritis.

A quantitative 5'-RACE method, one with molecular barcodes, was used to make TCR beta libraries. TCRdb analysed the 5' RACE reads with MiXCR anew, one entry per CDR3 protein. The profile shows 150,000 to 200,000 distinct CDR3 sequences, around 19% of them singletons. This CDR3 region has 13 residues. CDR1 and CDR2 from the germline V gene are SGHVS and FQNEAQ. The V gene lost 2 bases and the J gene lost 8 bases, with 10 bases spanning the gap. As concerns this clonotype: What it binds is unknown.

The chain is built from TRBV7-8 and TRBJ1-5; D ambiguous. This receptor was identified in a male donor with ankylosing spondylitis or in good health (not recorded which). The source material was blood, either unsorted or a sorted T cell fraction (not recorded which). The CDR3 DNA reads TGTGCCAGCAGCTTAAGTCCCCTTGAGCCCCAGCATTTT. It yields the protein CASSLSPLEPQHF.